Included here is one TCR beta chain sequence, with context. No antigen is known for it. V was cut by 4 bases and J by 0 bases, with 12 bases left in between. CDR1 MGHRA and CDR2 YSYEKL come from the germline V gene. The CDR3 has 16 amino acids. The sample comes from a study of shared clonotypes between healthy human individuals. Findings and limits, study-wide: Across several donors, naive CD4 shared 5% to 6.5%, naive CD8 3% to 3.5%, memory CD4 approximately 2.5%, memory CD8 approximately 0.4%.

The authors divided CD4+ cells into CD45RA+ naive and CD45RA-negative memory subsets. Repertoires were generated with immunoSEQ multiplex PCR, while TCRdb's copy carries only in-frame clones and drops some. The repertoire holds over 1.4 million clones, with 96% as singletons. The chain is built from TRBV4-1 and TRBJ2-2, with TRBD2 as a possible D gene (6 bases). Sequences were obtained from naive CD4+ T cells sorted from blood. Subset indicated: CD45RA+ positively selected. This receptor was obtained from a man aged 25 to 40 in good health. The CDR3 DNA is TGCGCCAGCAGCCCGATGGGGGAGGCGAACACCGGGGAGCTGTTTTTT. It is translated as CASSPMGEANTGELFF.